The 8 T cell receptor beta chains below all came from one sample that was sequenced in a study of PD-1 blockade in mismatch repair-deficient tumors (dated by TCRdb to 2017 to 2019). The library was produced with the immunoSEQ multiplex PCR assay. The source is immuneACCESS, and TCRdb retained only in-frame sequences with V and J called. Part of the clones is not carried over; for the studies checked, unresolved V genes explain less than half of this, and the remainder is unexplained. The sample has 130,000 or so clones on record, about 88% of them singletons. The top ten clonotypes cover roughly 12% of the sample. The specimen comprised peripheral blood, sampled 44 weeks after starting pembrolizumab. These receptors were taken from an adult with mismatch repair-deficient cancer.

The chain is built from TRBV30 and TRBJ1-2, with 8 bases matching TRBD1. Germline values: CDR1 GTSNPN, CDR2 SVGIG (reference sequence). This CDR3 contains 12 residues. The ends lost 8 bases at V and 3 bases at J; junction bases unmatched: 5. The CDR3 reads CAGDRLDYGYTF. The CDR3 DNA is TGTGCCGGGGACAGGTTGGACTATGGCTACACCTTC.

As DNA, the CDR3 is TGTGCCAGCACCCCCTGGGGGTTGGATACGCAGTATTTT. This sequence encodes CASTPWGLDTQYF. The V gene is TRBV25-1, the J gene TRBJ2-3; TRBD1 or TRBD2 may be the D gene (5 bases each). Germline CDR1 reads MGHDK; CDR2 reads SYGVNS. The germline V and J ends were trimmed by 7 bases and 6 bases, with 14 bases remaining between them. The CDR3 consists of 13 residues.

CDR3 sequence: CASSPRTGGEETQYF. The DNA for the CDR3 is TGTGCCAGCTCACCAAGGACAGGGGGCGAAGAGACCCAGTACTTC. The rearrangement joins TRBV18 to TRBJ2-5, with 11 bases that match TRBD1. Germline V gene lookup returns CDR1 KGHSH and CDR2 LQKENI. The CDR3 is made up of 15 amino acids. V shed 2 bases, J shed 3 bases, and the junction held 2 bases outside the gene matches.

The genes are TRBV7-6 and TRBJ2-5; D is uncertain. The V end lost 5 bases, the J end lost 2 bases, and 9 bases lay between the germline ends. The CDR3 extends over 13 amino acids. The germline V gene has CDR1 SGHVS and CDR2 FNYEAQ. CDR3 in DNA: TGTGCCAGCAGCCACGGACGGCAAGAGACCCAGTACTTC. It is translated as CASSHGRQETQYF.

V usage is TRBV7-6 and J usage is TRBJ2-7; TRBD1 agrees at 7 bases. Per germline, CDR1 SGHVS and CDR2 FNYEAQ. Trimming at V came to 5 bases and at J to 5 bases, leaving 6 bases not matched to a gene. The CDR3 sequence is 13 residues long. The CDR3 here is CASSRQTGHEQYF. CDR3 nucleotide sequence: TGTGCCAGCAGCCGTCAGACAGGGCACGAGCAGTACTTC.

The chain is built from TRBV13 and TRBJ2-3; D might be TRBD1 (6 bases). V lost 7 bases to trimming and J lost 1 base, with 12 bases between them. In germline, CDR1 is PRHDT, CDR2 FYEKMQ (reference sequence). The CDR3 is 14 amino acids. This chain's CDR3 is CASTGQSGTDTQYF. In nucleotides, the CDR3 is TGTGCCAGCACTGGACAGAGTGGCACAGATACGCAGTATTTT.

This chain connects TRBV27 to TRBJ2-7; 11 nucleotides agree with TRBD1. With V trimmed by 2 bases and J by 2 bases, 2 bases remained unmatched. The V gene's germline CDR1 is MNHEY and CDR2 SMNVEV (reference sequence). The CDR3 sequence is 15 residues long. The CDR3 bases are TGTGCCAGCAGTTTAGGGACAGGGGGGGCCTACGAGCAGTACTTC. Its translation is CASSLGTGGAYEQYF.

J is TRBJ1-1 and V is TRBV6-5; 8 nucleotides match TRBD1. With V trimmed by 5 bases and J by 10 bases, 12 bases remained unmatched. CDR1 MNHEY and CDR2 SVGAGI come from the germline V gene. This CDR3 spans 14 amino acids. This CDR3 reads CASSPGQGHAGAFF. In nucleotides, the CDR3 is TGTGCCAGCAGTCCCGGACAGGGTCATGCTGGAGCTTTCTTT.